This T cell receptor beta chain was documented in a study of blood T cell repertoires in COVID-19. Study-level information: COVID-19 samples, acute and convalescent, were from the United States, Italy and Spain.

Looked up from germline, CDR1 is MNHEY and CDR2 is SVGAGI. V lost 0 bases, J lost 2 bases, and 10 bases lay in between. This CDR3 is 16 amino acids long. Only in-frame clones appear in the TCRdb table, and some are missing; sequencing was by immunoSEQ multiplex PCR. The table records around 140,000 clones, around 81% of them present only once. The sequence derives from a woman between 55 and 75 years old with acute or convalescent COVID-19. The sample taken for sequencing was peripheral blood. This chain joins TRBV6-5 and TRBJ2-2, with D possibly being TRBD2 (5 bases). CDR3 nucleotide sequence: TGTGCCAGCAGTTACTCCCCGACTACAAACACCGGGGAGCTGTTTTTT. Protein sequence: CASSYSPTTNTGELFF.